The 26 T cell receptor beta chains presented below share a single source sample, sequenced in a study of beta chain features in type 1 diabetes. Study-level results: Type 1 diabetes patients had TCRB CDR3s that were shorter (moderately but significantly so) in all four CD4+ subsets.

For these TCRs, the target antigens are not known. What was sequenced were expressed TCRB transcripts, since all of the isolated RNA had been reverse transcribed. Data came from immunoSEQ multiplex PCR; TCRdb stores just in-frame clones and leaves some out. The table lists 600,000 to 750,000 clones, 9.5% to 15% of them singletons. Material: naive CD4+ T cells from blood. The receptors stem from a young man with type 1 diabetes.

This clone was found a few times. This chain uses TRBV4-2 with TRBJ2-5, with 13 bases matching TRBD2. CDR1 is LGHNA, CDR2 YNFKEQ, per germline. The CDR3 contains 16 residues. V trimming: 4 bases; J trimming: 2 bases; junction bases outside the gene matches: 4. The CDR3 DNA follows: TGTGCCAGCAGCCCAGGGACTAGCGGGGTACAAGAGACCCAGTACTTC. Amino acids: CASSPGTSGVQETQYF.

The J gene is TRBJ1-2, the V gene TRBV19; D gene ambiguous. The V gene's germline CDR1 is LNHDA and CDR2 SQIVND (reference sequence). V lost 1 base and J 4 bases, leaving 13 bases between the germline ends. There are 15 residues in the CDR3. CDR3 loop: CASSIGQSTVYGYTF. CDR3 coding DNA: TGTGCCAGTAGTATAGGGCAGTCGACCGTCTATGGCTACACCTTC.

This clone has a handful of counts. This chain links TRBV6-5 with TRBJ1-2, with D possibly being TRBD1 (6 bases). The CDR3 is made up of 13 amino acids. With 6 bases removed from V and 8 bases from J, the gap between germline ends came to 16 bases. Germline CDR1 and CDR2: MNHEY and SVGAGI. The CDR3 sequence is CASSSPRGGGYTF. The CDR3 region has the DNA TGTGCCAGCAGCTCGCCCCGAGGGGGAGGCTACACCTTC.

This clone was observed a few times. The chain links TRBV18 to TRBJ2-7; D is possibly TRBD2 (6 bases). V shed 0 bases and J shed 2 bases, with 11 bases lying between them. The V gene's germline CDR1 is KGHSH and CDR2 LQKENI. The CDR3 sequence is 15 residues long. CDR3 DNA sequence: TGTGCCAGCTCACCACCGGGGACTCTAACCTACGAGCAGTACTTC. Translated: CASSPPGTLTYEQYF.

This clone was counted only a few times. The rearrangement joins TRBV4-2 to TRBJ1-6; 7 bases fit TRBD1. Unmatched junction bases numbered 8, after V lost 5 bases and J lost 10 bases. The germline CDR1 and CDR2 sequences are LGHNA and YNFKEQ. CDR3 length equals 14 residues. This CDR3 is CASSRGQGQSPLHF. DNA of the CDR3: TGTGCCAGCAGCAGGGGGCAGGGTCAGTCACCCCTCCACTTT.

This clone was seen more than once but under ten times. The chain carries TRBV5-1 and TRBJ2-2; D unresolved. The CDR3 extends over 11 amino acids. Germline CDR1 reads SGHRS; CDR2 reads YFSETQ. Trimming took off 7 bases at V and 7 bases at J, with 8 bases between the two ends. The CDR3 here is CASGSGGELFF. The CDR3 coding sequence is TGCGCCAGCGGATCCGGCGGGGAGCTGTTTTTT.

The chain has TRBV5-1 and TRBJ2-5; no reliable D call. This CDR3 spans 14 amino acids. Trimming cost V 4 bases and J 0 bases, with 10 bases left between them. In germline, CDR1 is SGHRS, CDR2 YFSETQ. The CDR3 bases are TGCGCCAGCAGCCTAACGACCGACCAAGAGACCCAGTACTTC. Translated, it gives CASSLTTDQETQYF.

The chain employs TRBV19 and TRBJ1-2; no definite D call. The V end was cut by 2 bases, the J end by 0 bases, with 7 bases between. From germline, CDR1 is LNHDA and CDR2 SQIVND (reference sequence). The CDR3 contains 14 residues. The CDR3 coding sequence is TGTGCCAGTAGTATAACTCAGTCTAACTATGGCTACACCTTC. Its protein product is CASSITQSNYGYTF.

Written as DNA, the CDR3 is TGTGCCAGCAGCCAAGATACCGAAAGTCGCCCGTTCTTC. Translated: CASSQDTESRPFF. V is TRBV14 and J is TRBJ2-1; no clear D. The CDR3 contains 13 residues. CDR1 and CDR2 from the germline V gene are SGHDN and FVKESK. V lost 0 bases and J lost 15, with 15 bases in between.

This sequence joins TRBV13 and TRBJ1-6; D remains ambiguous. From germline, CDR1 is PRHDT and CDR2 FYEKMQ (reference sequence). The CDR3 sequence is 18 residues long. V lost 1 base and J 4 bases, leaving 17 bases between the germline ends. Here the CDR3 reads CASSLEGRPALYNSPLHF. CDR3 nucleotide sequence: TGTGCCAGCAGCTTAGAAGGCAGGCCTGCCTTATATAATTCACCCCTCCACTTT.

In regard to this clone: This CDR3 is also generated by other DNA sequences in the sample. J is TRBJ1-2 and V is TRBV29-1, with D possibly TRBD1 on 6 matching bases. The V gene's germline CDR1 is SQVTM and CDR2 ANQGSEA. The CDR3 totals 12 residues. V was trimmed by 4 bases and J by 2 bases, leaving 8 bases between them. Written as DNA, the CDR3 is TGCAGCGTTGGGCAGGGGAACTATGGCTACACCTTC. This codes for CSVGQGNYGYTF.

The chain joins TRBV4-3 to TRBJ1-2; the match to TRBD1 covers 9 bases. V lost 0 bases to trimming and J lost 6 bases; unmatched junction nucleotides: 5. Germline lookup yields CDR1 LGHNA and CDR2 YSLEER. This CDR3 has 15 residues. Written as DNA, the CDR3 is TGCGCCAGCAGCCAAGATAACAGGGGGCTCAATGGCTACACCTTC. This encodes CASSQDNRGLNGYTF.

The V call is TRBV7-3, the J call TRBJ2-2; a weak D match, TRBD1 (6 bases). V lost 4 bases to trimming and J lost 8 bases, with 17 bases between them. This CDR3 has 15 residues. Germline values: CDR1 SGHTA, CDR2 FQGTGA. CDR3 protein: CASSSTGPGVGELFF. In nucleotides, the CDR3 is TGTGCCAGCAGCTCGACAGGCCCCGGAGTGGGGGAGCTGTTTTTT. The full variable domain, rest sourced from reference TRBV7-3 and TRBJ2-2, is GAGVSQTPSNKVTEKGKYVELRCDPISGHTALYWYRQSLGQGPEFLIYFQGTGAADDSGLPNDRFFAVRPEGSVSTLKIQRTERGDSAVYLCASSSTGPGVGELFFGEGSRLTVL.

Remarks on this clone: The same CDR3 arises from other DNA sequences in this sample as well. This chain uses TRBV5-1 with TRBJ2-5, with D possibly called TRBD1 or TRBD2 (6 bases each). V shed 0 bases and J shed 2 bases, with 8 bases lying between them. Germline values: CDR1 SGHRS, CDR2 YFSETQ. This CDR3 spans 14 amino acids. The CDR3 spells CASSLEGGQETQYF. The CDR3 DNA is TGCGCCAGCAGCTTGGAAGGGGGGCAAGAGACCCAGTACTTC.

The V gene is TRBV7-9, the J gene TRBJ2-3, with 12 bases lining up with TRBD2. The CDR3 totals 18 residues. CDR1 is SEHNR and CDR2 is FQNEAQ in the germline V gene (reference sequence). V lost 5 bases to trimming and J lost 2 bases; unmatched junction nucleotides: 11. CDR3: CASSQLAGGNLYTDTQYF. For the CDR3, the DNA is TGTGCCAGCAGCCAACTAGCGGGGGGTAACCTGTACACAGATACGCAGTATTTT.

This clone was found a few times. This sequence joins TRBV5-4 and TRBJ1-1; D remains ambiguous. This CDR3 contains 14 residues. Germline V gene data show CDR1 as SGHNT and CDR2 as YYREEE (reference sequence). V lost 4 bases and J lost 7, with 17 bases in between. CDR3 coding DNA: TGTGCCAGCAGCCCAGACACCGGGAGCGATGAAGCTTTCTTT. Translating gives CASSPDTGSDEAFF.

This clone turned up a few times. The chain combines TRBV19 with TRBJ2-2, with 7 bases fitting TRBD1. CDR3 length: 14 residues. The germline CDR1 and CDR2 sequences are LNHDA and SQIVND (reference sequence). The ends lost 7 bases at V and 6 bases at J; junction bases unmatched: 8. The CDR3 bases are TGTGCCAGTACCCGGACCCAGGGGGCCGGGGAGCTGTTTTTT. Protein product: CASTRTQGAGELFF.

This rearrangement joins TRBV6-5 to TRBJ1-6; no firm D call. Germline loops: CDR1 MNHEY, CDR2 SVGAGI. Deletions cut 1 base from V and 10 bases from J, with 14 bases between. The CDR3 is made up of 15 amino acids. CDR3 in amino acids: CASSYFGLRRSPLHF. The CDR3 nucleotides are TGTGCCAGCAGTTACTTTGGGTTGAGGAGGTCACCCCTCCACTTT.

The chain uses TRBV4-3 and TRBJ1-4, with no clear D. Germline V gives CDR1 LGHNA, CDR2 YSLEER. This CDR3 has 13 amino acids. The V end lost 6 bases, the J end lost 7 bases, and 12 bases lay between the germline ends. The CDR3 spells CASRNQEGEKLFF. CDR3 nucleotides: TGCGCCAGCAGAAACCAAGAAGGTGAAAAACTGTTTTTT.

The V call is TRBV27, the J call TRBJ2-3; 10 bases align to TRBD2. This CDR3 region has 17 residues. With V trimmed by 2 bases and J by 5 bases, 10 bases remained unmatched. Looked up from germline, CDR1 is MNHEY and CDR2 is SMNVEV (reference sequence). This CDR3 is CASSLKSGTSARDTQYF. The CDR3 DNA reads TGTGCCAGCAGTTTAAAATCCGGGACTAGCGCGAGAGATACGCAGTATTTT.

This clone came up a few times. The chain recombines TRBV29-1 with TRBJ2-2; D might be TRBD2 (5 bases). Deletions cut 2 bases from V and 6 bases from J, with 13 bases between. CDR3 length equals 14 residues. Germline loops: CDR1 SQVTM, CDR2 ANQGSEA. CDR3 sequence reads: CSVERLEDAGELFF. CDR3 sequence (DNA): TGCAGCGTTGAACGGCTGGAGGACGCCGGGGAGCTGTTTTTT.

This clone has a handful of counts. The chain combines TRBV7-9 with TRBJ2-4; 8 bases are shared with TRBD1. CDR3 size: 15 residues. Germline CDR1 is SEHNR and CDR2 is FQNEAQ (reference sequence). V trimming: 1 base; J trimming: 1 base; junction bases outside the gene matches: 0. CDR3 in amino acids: CASSLGQGAKNIQYF. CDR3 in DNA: TGTGCCAGCAGCTTAGGACAGGGGGCCAAAAACATTCAGTACTTC. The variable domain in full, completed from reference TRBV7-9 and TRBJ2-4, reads DTGVSQNPRHKITKRGQNVTFRCDPISEHNRLYWYRQTLGQGPEFLTYFQNEAQLEKSRLLSDRFSAERPKGSFSTLEIQRTEQGDSAMYLCASSLGQGAKNIQYFGAGTRLSVL.

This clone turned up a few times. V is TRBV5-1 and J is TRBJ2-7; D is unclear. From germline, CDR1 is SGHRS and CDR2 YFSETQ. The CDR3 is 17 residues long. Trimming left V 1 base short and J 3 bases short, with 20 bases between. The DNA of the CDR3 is TGCGCCAGCAGCTTGTCACCGTCGGCAGGATCCCTCTACGAGCAGTACTTC. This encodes CASSLSPSAGSLYEQYF.

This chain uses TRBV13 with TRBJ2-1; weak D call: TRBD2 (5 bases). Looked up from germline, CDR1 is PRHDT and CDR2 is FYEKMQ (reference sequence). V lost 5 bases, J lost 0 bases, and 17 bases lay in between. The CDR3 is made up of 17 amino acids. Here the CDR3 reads CASSRTGWESSYNEQFF. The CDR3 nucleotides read TGTGCCAGCAGCCGAACCGGGTGGGAGAGCTCCTACAATGAGCAGTTCTTC.

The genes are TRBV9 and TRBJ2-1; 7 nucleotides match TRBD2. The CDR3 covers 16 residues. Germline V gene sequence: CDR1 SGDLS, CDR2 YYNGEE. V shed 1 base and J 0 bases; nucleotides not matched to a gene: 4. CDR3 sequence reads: CASSVSGADSYNEQFF. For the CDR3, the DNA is TGTGCCAGCAGCGTAAGCGGGGCAGACTCCTACAATGAGCAGTTCTTC. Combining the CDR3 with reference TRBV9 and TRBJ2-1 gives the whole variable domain DSGVTQTPKHLITATGQRVTLRCSPRSGDLSVYWYQQSLDQGLQFLIQYYNGEERAKGNILERFSAQQFPDLHSELNLSSLELGDSALYFCASSVSGADSYNEQFFGPGTRLTVL.

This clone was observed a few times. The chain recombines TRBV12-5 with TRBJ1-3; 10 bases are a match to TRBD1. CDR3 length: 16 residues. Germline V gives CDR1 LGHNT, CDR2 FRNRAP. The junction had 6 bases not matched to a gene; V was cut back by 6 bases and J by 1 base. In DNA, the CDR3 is TGTGCTAGTGGCCCCGGACAGGGGGTGTCTGGAAACACCATATATTTT. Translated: CASGPGQGVSGNTIYF.